This entry features one TCR beta chain sequence. The sample comes from a study of blood T cell repertoires in COVID-19. Looking at the study overall: Specimens from acute and convalescent COVID-19 originated in the United States, Italy and Spain. In each case, the material was cDNA or gDNA derived from T cells, B-cell-depleted T cells, or PBMCs.

J gave up 0 bases and V 7 bases, and 8 bases lay outside the gene matches. This CDR3 has 17 amino acids. CDR1 is LNHDA, CDR2 SQIVND, per germline (reference sequence). In the original analysis: Reference gene primer amplification in the assay estimated nucleated cell counts. The table came from immunoSEQ multiplex PCR; TCRdb's copy has only in-frame clones and leaves some out. Clone size and the V and J calls come from that table; the DNA yielded D and trimming. Of approximately 240,000 clones in the sample, around 91% were seen once. This TCR derives from a woman aged 18-30 years in a cohort exposed to, infected with or recovered from COVID-19 (not recorded which). V is TRBV19 and J is TRBJ2-6; 8 bases agree with TRBD1. The sequenced sample consisted of PBMCs or T cells enriched from blood (not recorded which). This CDR3 reads CASIGQGPLSGANVLTF. The CDR3 DNA sequence: TGTGCCAGTATCGGACAGGGTCCCCTCTCTGGGGCCAACGTCCTGACTTTC.